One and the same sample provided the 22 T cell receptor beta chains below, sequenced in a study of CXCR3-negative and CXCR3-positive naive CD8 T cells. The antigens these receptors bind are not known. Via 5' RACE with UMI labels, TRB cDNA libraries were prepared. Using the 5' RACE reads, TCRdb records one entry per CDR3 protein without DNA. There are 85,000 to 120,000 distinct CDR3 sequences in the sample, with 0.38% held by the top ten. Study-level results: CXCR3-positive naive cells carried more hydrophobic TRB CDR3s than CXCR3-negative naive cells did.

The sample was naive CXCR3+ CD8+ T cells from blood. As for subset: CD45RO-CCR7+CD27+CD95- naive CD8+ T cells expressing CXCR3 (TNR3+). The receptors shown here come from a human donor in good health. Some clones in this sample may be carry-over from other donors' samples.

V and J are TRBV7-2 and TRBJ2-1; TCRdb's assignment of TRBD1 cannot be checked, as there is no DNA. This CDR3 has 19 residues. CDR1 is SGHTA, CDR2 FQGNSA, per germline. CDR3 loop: CASSLARPGLSYNAAEQFF.

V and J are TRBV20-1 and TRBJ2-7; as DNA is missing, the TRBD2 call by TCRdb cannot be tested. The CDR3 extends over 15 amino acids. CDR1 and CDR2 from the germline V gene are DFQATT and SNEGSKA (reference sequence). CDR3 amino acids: CSARDIASEQYEQYF.

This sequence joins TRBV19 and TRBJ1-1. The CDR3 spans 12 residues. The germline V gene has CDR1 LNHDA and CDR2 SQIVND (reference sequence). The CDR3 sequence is CASSTGTADAFF.

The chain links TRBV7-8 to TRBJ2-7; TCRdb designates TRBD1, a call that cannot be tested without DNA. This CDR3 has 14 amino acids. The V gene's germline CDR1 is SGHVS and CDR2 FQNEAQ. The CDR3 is CASSPTRQGSEQYF.

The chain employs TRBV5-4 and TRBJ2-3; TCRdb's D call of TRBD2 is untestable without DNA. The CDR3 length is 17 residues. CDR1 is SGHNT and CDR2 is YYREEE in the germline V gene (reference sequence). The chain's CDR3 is CATRAWDSSPSTDTQYF.

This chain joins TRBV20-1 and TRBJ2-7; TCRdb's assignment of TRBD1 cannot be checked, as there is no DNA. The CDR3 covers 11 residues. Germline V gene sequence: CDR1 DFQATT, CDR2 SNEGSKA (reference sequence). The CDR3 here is CSGGIIYEQYF.

Here the CDR3 reads CASSLPLSGTRYTDTQYF. V is TRBV28 and J is TRBJ2-3; without DNA, the TCRdb call of TRBD2 cannot be checked. The CDR3 covers 18 residues. Germline CDR1 and CDR2: MDHEN and SYDVKM. Drawing the rest from reference TRBV28 and TRBJ2-3, the complete variable domain is DVKVTQSSRYLVKRTGEKVFLECVQDMDHENMFWYRQDPGLGLRLIYFSYDVKMKEKGDIPEGYSVSREKKERFSLILESASTNQTSMYLCASSLPLSGTRYTDTQYFGPGTRLTVL.

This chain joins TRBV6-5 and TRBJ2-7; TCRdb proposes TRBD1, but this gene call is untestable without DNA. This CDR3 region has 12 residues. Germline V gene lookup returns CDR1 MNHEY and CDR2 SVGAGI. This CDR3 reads CASSPGPDEQYF.

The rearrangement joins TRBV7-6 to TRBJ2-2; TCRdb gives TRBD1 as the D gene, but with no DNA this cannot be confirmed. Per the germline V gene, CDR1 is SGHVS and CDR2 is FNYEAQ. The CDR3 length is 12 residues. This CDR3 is CASSPGSGELFF.

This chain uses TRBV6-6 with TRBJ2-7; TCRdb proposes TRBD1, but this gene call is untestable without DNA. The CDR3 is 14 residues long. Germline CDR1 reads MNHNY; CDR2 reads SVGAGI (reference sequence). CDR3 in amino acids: CASSTRDRDYEQYF.

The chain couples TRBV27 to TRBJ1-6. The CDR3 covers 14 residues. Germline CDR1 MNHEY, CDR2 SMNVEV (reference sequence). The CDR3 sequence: CATRRYSPDSPLHF.

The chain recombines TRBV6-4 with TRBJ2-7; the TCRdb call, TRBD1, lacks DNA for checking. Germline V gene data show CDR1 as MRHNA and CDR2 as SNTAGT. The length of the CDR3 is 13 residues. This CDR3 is CARGQGWYYEQYF.

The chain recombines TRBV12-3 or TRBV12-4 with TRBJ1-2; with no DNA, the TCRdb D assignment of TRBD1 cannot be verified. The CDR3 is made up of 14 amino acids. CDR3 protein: CASSFGGLLYGYTF.

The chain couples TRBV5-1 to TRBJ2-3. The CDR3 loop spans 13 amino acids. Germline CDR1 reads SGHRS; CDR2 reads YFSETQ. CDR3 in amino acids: CASSMDSTDTQYF.

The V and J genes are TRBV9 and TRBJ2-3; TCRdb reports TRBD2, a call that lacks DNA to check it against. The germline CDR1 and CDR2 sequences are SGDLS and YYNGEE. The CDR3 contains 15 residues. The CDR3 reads CASSSGLADTDTQYF.

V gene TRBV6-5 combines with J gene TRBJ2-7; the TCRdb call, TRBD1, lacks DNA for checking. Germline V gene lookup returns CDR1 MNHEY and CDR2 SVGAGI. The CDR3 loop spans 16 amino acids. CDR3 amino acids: CASSYPGQGGSYEQYF.

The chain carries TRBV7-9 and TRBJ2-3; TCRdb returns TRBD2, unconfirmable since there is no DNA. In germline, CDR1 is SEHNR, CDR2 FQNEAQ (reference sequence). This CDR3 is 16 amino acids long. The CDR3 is CASSSTSGGITDTQYF.

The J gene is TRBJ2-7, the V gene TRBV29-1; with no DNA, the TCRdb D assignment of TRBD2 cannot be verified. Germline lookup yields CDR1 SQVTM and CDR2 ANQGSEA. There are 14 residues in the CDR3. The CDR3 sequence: CSVAGLAGSYEQYF.

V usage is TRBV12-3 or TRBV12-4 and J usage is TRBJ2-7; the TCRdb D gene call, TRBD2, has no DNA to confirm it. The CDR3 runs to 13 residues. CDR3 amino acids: CASTSGLSYEQYF.

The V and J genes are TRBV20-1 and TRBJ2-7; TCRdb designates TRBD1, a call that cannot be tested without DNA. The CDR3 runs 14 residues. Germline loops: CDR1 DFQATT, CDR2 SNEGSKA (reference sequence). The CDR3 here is CSATSGTSSYEQYF.

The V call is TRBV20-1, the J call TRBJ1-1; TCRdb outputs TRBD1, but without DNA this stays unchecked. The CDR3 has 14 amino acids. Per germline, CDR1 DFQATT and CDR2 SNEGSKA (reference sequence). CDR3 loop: CSAQGGGGYTEAFF.

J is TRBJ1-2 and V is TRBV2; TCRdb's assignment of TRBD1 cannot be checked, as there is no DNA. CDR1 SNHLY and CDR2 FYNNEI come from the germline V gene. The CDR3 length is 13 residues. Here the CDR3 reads CASSAGTGYGYTF.